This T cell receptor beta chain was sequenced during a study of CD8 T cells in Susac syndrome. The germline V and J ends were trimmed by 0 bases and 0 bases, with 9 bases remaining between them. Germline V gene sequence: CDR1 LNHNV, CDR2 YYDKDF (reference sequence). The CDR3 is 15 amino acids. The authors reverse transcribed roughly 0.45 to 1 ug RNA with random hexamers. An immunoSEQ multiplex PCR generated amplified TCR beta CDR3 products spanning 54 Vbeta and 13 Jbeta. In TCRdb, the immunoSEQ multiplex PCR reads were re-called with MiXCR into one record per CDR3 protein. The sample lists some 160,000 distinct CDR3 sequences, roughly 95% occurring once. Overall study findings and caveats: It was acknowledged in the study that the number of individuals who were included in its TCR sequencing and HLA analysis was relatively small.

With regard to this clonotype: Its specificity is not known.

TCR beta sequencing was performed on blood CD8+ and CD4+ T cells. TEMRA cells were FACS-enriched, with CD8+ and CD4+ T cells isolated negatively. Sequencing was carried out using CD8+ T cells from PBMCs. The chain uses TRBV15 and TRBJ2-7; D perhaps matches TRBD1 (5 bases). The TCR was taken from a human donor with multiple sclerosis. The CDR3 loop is CATSRDQGSSYEQYF. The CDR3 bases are TGTGCCACCAGCAGAGATCAGGGCAGCTCCTACGAGCAGTACTTC.